This T cell receptor (beta chain) was sequenced in a study of shared clonotypes between healthy human individuals. Study-wide context: Contributing individuals were a couple of females and a few males aged 18 to 49. Study-level points and caveats: Only a few donors were included, so the genetic and exposure-history diversity represented was limited.

Nashville, Tennessee was home to all donors, who were Caucasian adults. Splitting of CD4+ cells produced CD45RA+ naive and CD45RA-negative memory subsets. Notes on this clone: The antigen remains undetermined. At the DNA level, this CDR3 is encoded by other sequences in the same sample as well.

Produced via immunoSEQ multiplex PCR; TCRdb's table is partial and in-frame only. Seen here are roughly 2 million clones, roughly 95% observed once, and the top ten hold more than 0.1%. The CDR3 extends over 15 amino acids. CDR1 and CDR2 from the germline V gene are SEHNR and FQNEAQ (reference sequence). V was clipped by 0 bases and J by 3 bases; unmatched bases: 1. This TCR came from a man aged 18 to 30 in good health. Sequencing used naive CD4+ T cells sorted from blood. Subset here: CD45RA+ positively selected. The chain is built from TRBV7-9 and TRBJ2-7; 11 nucleotides agree with TRBD1. CDR3 protein: CASSLAGTGGYEQYF. In DNA form, the CDR3 reads TGTGCCAGCAGCTTAGCCGGGACAGGGGGCTACGAGCAGTACTTC.